The 19 T cell receptor beta chains presented below share a single source sample, sequenced in a study of regulatory T cells in long-lasting Graves disease. As for time point: persistent/refractory GD, antithyroid drugs over 5 years with positive TRAb. RNA extracted from PBMCs served as the sequencing template. CDR3-region Arm-PCR and iRepertoire HTBI primers produced the TCR beta libraries. TCRdb called the multiplex PCR reads again in MiXCR, with one record for every CDR3 protein. The table includes more than 300,000 distinct CDR3 sequences, about 20% detected once. This specimen was peripheral blood mononuclear cells (PBMCs), taken when the disease was refractory, from a patient treated with antithyroid drugs. Receptor source: a female donor with Graves disease.

This clonotype has a count of ten or more. This chain connects TRBV12-3 or TRBV12-4 to TRBJ1-6; a possible D gene is TRBD1 (5 bases). V shed 7 bases and J shed 10 bases, with 17 bases lying between them. This CDR3 contains 14 residues. This CDR3 reads CASILRPGYSPLHF. The CDR3 DNA sequence: TGTGCCAGCATCCTTCGTCCAGGGTACTCACCCCTCCACTTT.

The chain uses TRBV20-1 and TRBJ2-5; TRBD1 agrees at 7 bases. Germline CDR1 and CDR2: DFQATT and SNEGSKA (reference sequence). Trimming cost V 3 bases and J 5 bases; bases outside gene matches: 15. This CDR3 has 16 amino acids. CDR3 loop: CSASHWQTGLLETQYF. The CDR3 DNA is TGCAGTGCTAGTCATTGGCAGACAGGGCTCTTGGAGACCCAGTACTTC.

The CDR3 loop reads CASSHEVGANTEAFF. The CDR3 region has the DNA TGCGCCAGCAGCCACGAGGTGGGCGCTAACACTGAAGCTTTCTTT. V usage is TRBV4-1 and J usage is TRBJ1-1; D unresolved. V lost 3 bases to trimming and J lost 2 bases, with 13 bases between them. The CDR3 is made up of 15 amino acids. Germline CDR1 is MGHRA and CDR2 is YSYEKL.

At least ten counts were recorded for this clonotype. This chain links TRBV11-2 with TRBJ2-7; 10 bases match TRBD2. Germline-derived CDR1 and CDR2 are SGHAT and FQNNGV. V shed 5 bases, J shed 3 bases, and the junction held 7 bases outside the gene matches. The length of the CDR3 is 15 residues. In DNA, the CDR3 is TGTGCCAGCAGCCGATCTAGCGGGGGCCGCTACGAGCAGTACTTC. Its translation: CASSRSSGGRYEQYF.

This clonotype was seen a single time. The chain combines TRBV20-1 with TRBJ2-3; D ambiguous. V gave up 2 bases and J gave up 2 bases, with 8 bases separating them. Germline V gene lookup returns CDR1 DFQATT and CDR2 SNEGSKA (reference sequence). The CDR3 extends over 13 amino acids. The CDR3 sequence is CSARYSITDTQYF. CDR3 coding DNA: TGCAGTGCTAGATACTCTATCACAGATACGCAGTATTTT.

Comment on this clonotype: A clone one base away is much larger, so this may be a read error. The chain combines TRBV6-2 or TRBV6-3 with TRBJ1-5; 12 nucleotides agree with TRBD1. The germline V gene has CDR1 MNHEY and CDR2 SVGEGT. This CDR3 has 19 residues. The CDR3 here is CARSYSPRDRGLSNQPQHF. As DNA, the CDR3 is TGTGCCAGAAGTTACTCCCCGCGGGACAGGGGGCTAAGCAATCAGCCCCAGCATTTT.

The sample holds a few counts of this clonotype. This may come from a read error, since a much larger clone is one base off. CDR3 bases: TGTGCCATCGCCTCAACGACTCTCGGTGATAGCTACACCTTC. Protein: CAIASTTLGDSYTF. The chain recombines TRBV6-1 with TRBJ1-2, with D unresolved. This CDR3 spans 14 amino acids. V lost 10 bases to trimming and J lost 9 bases, with 24 bases between them. Per germline, CDR1 MNHNS and CDR2 SASEGT.

The chain carries TRBV5-4 and TRBJ2-5, with D maybe TRBD1 (6 bases). The CDR3 covers 14 residues. Per the germline V gene, CDR1 is SGHNT and CDR2 is YYREEE (reference sequence). V was cut by 2 bases and J by 5 bases, with 13 bases left in between. In DNA, the CDR3 is TGTGCCAGCAGCTTACCCGCAGGGGTGGAGACCCAGTACTTC. Amino acids: CASSLPAGVETQYF.

This clonotype was observed a handful of times. This chain connects TRBV9 to TRBJ1-1; D unclear. The CDR3 spans 14 residues. Deletions cut 4 bases from V and 6 bases from J, with 16 bases between. CDR1 and CDR2 from the germline V gene are SGDLS and YYNGEE. In nucleotides, the CDR3 is TGTGCCAGCAGCCCCATCCTCATGGGCGCTGAAGCTTTCTTT. It encodes CASSPILMGAEAFF.

This clonotype was seen only a few times. The chain has TRBV6-5 and TRBJ1-1; possible D gene TRBD1, 6 bases. From germline, CDR1 is MNHEY and CDR2 SVGAGI. The V end was cut by 2 bases, the J end by 1 base, with 11 bases between. The CDR3 loop spans 15 amino acids. The DNA of the CDR3 is TGTGCCAGCAGTTACCAACTGGGGGCGAACACTGAAGCTTTCTTT. This codes for CASSYQLGANTEAFF.

At least ten counts were recorded for this clonotype. The chain couples TRBV12-5 to TRBJ1-5; a possible D gene is TRBD1 (5 bases). V was clipped by 2 bases and J by 4 bases, with 9 bases between them. Germline lookup yields CDR1 LGHNT and CDR2 FRNRAP. The CDR3 is made up of 14 amino acids. The CDR3 sequence: CASGLKGPNQPQHF. Written as DNA, the CDR3 is TGTGCTAGTGGTTTGAAGGGGCCGAATCAGCCCCAGCATTTT.

In regard to this clonotype: Just one base apart from a much larger clone, this may be a read error. V usage is TRBV30 and J usage is TRBJ1-1; D not certain. Germline assignment: CDR1 GTSNPN and CDR2 SVGIG (reference sequence). The CDR3 spans 12 residues. V lost 0 bases to trimming and J lost 3 bases, with 5 bases between them. CDR3 sequence (DNA): TGTGCCTGGAGTGTAAAGGACACTGAAGCTTTCTTT. Its translation is CAWSVKDTEAFF.

The chain recombines TRBV4-1 with TRBJ2-7; possible D gene TRBD2, 5 bases. Germline V gene sequence: CDR1 MGHRA, CDR2 YSYEKL. The CDR3 consists of 15 residues. The V end lost 1 base, the J end lost 0 bases, and 10 bases lay between the germline ends. CDR3 amino acids: CASSQVATPSYEQYF. CDR3 DNA: TGCGCCAGCAGCCAAGTAGCGACACCCTCCTACGAGCAGTACTTC.

The table lists this clonotype with a few counts. The CDR3 here is CAWSVLDRENTEAFF. CDR3 DNA sequence: TGTGCCTGGAGTGTCTTGGACAGGGAGAACACTGAAGCTTTCTTT. The chain has TRBV30 and TRBJ1-1; TRBD1 aligns across 8 bases. Looked up from germline, CDR1 is GTSNPN and CDR2 is SVGIG (reference sequence). Trimming at V came to 0 bases and at J to 1 base, leaving 4 bases not matched to a gene. The CDR3 has 15 amino acids.

This clonotype has at least ten counts. The V gene is TRBV20-1, the J gene TRBJ2-7; TRBD1 aligns across 10 bases. The J segment lost 2 bases and the V segment lost 3 bases, leaving 7 bases of the junction unmatched. This CDR3 has 15 residues. Germline CDR1 and CDR2: DFQATT and SNEGSKA (reference sequence). Written as DNA, the CDR3 is TGCAGTGCTAGGGGACAGGGGATCTGGGCCTACGAGCAGTACTTC. Residues: CSARGQGIWAYEQYF.

DNA for the CDR3: TGCAGTGCTGATGTTCGGGAGACCCAGTACTTC. Translation: CSADVRETQYF. V and J are TRBV20-1 and TRBJ2-5; D uncertain. The V end lost 5 bases, the J end lost 5 bases, and 9 bases lay between the germline ends. Per the germline V gene, CDR1 is DFQATT and CDR2 is SNEGSKA (reference sequence). This CDR3 is built from 11 residues.

Notes on this clonotype: Compared with germline, one end of the junction differs, possibly owing to a read error. The rearrangement uses TRBV18 and TRBJ2-7; TRBD1 matches at 10 bases. The germline gives CDR1 KGHSH, CDR2 LQKENI. This CDR3 is 16 amino acids long. This chain's CDR3 is CAGSPAKGQGDYEQYF. CDR3 nucleotides: TGTGCCGGCTCACCAGCTAAAGGACAGGGGGACTACGAGCAGTACTTC.

In this sample, this clonotype turned up many times. This chain uses TRBV12-3 or TRBV12-4 with TRBJ1-2; tentative D call: TRBD1 (5 bases). CDR3 length: 15 residues. Trimming removed 3 bases at V and 6 bases at J, with 17 bases between. This CDR3 reads CASSLKRGVRDGYTF. For the CDR3, the DNA is TGTGCCAGCAGTTTGAAACGGGGGGTTAGGGATGGCTACACCTTC.

The sample holds many counts of this clonotype. The chain combines TRBV6-1 with TRBJ1-2; 7 bases fit TRBD1. This CDR3 is built from 12 residues. Trimming removed 8 bases from V and 3 bases from J; junction bases left unmatched: 3. Per the germline V gene, CDR1 is MNHNS and CDR2 is SASEGT. The CDR3 protein is CASVTGDYGYTF. The CDR3, as DNA: TGTGCCAGCGTAACAGGGGACTATGGCTACACCTTC.